This is a list of T cell receptor beta chains from one sample in a study of T cell responses to AZD1222 COVID-19 vaccine. TCRdb's copy holds only in-frame clones and misses some; the assay was immunoSEQ multiplex PCR. Of approximately 88,000 clones detected, around 90% appear once; the ten largest clones hold approximately 5.5%. This specimen consisted of peripheral blood, obtained on day 0 of AZD1222 vaccination. The receptors were sampled from an adult in good health. Both conserved end residues are part of each CDR3. D genes are given only for firm matches. The size field is filled for only some rows; it gives once, few, many or a size class.

clone_size	d_call	v_call	j_call	cdr3_nt	cdr3_aa
.	TRBD1	TRBV6-5	TRBJ1-2	TGTGCCAGCAGTTCCGACAGGGCTACTGGCTACACCTTC	CASSSDRATGYTF
.	TRBD1	TRBV3-1/TRBV3-2	TRBJ2-7	TGTGCCAGCAGCCCCTCGACAGGGGGATACGAGCAGTACTTC	CASSPSTGGYEQYF
once	.	TRBV19	TRBJ1-2	TGTGCCAGTAGCCCAGACAGGTACCGAAGTAACTATGGCTACACCTTC	CASSPDRYRSNYGYTF
.	.	TRBV12-3/TRBV12-4	TRBJ2-1	TGTGCCAGCAGTTTAAAGGGAAGGCGGTTCTTC	CASSLKGRRFF
.	.	TRBV27	TRBJ2-2	TGTGCCACCCAAGGGCTAGTCGGCGGGGAGCTGTTTTTT	CATQGLVGGELFF
.	TRBD2	TRBV19	TRBJ2-1	TGTGCCAGTAGTTCCCCCGGGACTAGCGGAGGGACATACAATGAGCAGTTCTTC	CASSSPGTSGGTYNEQFF
.	TRBD1	TRBV5-1	TRBJ2-7	TGCGCCAGCAGCTGGGCCGGGACAGGGGCCTACGAGCAGTACTTC	CASSWAGTGAYEQYF
.	.	TRBV19	TRBJ2-1	TGTGCCAGTGCACCCCCCTACACTAGTAACAATGAGCAGTTCTTC	CASAPPYTSNNEQFF
.	.	TRBV27	TRBJ2-5	TGTGCCAGCAGGGGGGAATACGGAGGTTGGGCTCAAGAGACCCAGTACTTC	CASRGEYGGWAQETQYF
.	.	TRBV29-1	TRBJ2-5	TGCAGCGCCACCGTATGGGAGACCCAGTACTTC	CSATVWETQYF
.	.	TRBV28	TRBJ2-7	TGTGCCAGCAGTTTTACAGGAAGCACCTACGAGCAGTACTTC	CASSFTGSTYEQYF
.	.	TRBV2	TRBJ2-1	TGTGCCAGCAGTTCGGACGCTACCAATGAGCAGTTCTTC	CASSSDATNEQFF
.	TRBD2	TRBV5-1	TRBJ2-3	TGCGCCAGCAGCCTAAATAGCGGGACGGGGGCAGATACGCAGTATTTT	CASSLNSGTGADTQYF
.	TRBD1	TRBV6-5	TRBJ1-2	TGTGCCAGCAGTTTGGACAGGGGTTTCGACTATGGCTACACCTTC	CASSLDRGFDYGYTF
.	.	TRBV4-2	TRBJ2-5	TGTGCCAGCAGCCAAGAGCCTAGCCAAAAAGGGACCCAGTACTTC	CASSQEPSQKGTQYF
.	TRBD2	TRBV18	TRBJ2-7	TGTGCCAGCTCACCAGTTAGCGGGAGGGCCGGCGACGAGCAGTACTTC	CASSPVSGRAGDEQYF
.	.	TRBV4-2	TRBJ1-1	TGTGCCAGCAGCCAAGATTACGAGGGGAACACTGAAGCTTTCTTT	CASSQDYEGNTEAFF
.	.	TRBV19	TRBJ2-3	TGTGCCAGTAGTACCCTGCAGGGGATCACAGATACGCAGTATTTT	CASSTLQGITDTQYF
.	.	TRBV12-3/TRBV12-4	TRBJ2-3	TGTGCCAGCAGAGAGAGTTTAGATACGCAGTATTTT	CASRESLDTQYF
.	TRBD2	TRBV2	TRBJ2-3	TGTGCCAGCATTGGGTCTAGCGGGTACACAGATACGCAGTATTTT	CASIGSSGYTDTQYF
once	.	TRBV6-1	TRBJ2-1	TGTGCCAGCAGTGACCTGGCCACTAGAGGTGAGCAGTTCTTC	CASSDLATRGEQFF
once	.	TRBV7-9	TRBJ2-7	TGTGCCAGCAGCTTGGAACAGACTAAGGTCTACGAGCAGTACTTC	CASSLEQTKVYEQYF
.	.	TRBV3-1/TRBV3-2	TRBJ2-1	TGTGCCAGCAGCCAACCCCCGGAGGTCCAGATGAATGAGCAGTTCTTC	CASSQPPEVQMNEQFF
.	TRBD2	TRBV18	TRBJ2-1	TGTGCCAGCTCACCACTTAGCGGGAACTACAATGAGCAGTTCTTC	CASSPLSGNYNEQFF
once	TRBD2	TRBV5-6	TRBJ2-1	TGTGCCAGCAGCTTCCGGGAGGGCTGGAGCAATGAGCAGTTCTTC	CASSFREGWSNEQFF
.	.	TRBV11-3	TRBJ2-1	TGTGCCAGCAGCTTCGCGGGATTGAGCAATGAGCAGTTCTTC	CASSFAGLSNEQFF
.	.	TRBV28	TRBJ2-4	TGTGCCAGCAGTTTACCCGGGACCCAAAACATTCAGTACTTC	CASSLPGTQNIQYF
.	TRBD2	TRBV27	TRBJ2-5	TGTGCCAGCAGTATCCTAGCGGGAGGGCCCTGGGAGACCCAGTACTTC	CASSILAGGPWETQYF
.	.	TRBV7-6	TRBJ2-7	TGTGCCAGCAGCTTAGAGTCTGCGGGTAATTCCGTTCCGTACTTC	CASSLESAGNSVPYF
.	TRBD2	TRBV27	TRBJ2-1	TGTGCCAGCAGTCCGACGGGACTATCAAGCAATGAGCAGTTCTTC	CASSPTGLSSNEQFF
.	.	TRBV7-9	TRBJ1-6	TGTGCCAGCACAGGACTGGGCGACTCACCCCTCCACTTT	CASTGLGDSPLHF
.	TRBD2	TRBV6-5	TRBJ2-1	TGTGCCAGCAGGACTAGCGGGGGGTACAATGAGCAGTTCTTC	CASRTSGGYNEQFF
.	.	TRBV7-9	TRBJ2-1	TGTGCCAGCAGCGAAAACAAAGGTGGAGGCTCCTACAATGAGCAGTTCTTC	CASSENKGGGSYNEQFF
once	TRBD1	TRBV9	TRBJ1-2	TGTGCCAGCAGGACGACAGGGGGCTATGGCTACACCTTC	CASRTTGGYGYTF
.	.	TRBV5-1	TRBJ2-3	TGCGCCAGCAAGGACAGCAGCACAGATACGCAGTATTTT	CASKDSSTDTQYF
once	.	TRBV6-4	TRBJ2-7	TGTGCCAGCCCCCTCTACGAGCAGTACTTC	CASPLYEQYF
once	.	TRBV30	TRBJ1-5	TGTGCCTGGACGGGGAATAGCAATCAGCCCCAGCATTTT	CAWTGNSNQPQHF
once	.	TRBV6-5	TRBJ1-1	TGTGCCAGCAGAGGGCCCCCCATTGAAGCTTTCTTT	CASRGPPIEAFF
.	TRBD2	TRBV4-3	TRBJ2-3	TGCGCCAGCAGCCAGAGGGGACTAGTTGATACGCAGTATTTT	CASSQRGLVDTQYF